This T cell receptor beta chain was captured in a study of regulatory T cells in long-lasting Graves disease. Building the TCR beta libraries relied on iRepertoire HTBI primers, and CDR3 regions underwent Arm-PCR. Each CDR3 protein is one row after TCRdb ran MiXCR on the multiplex PCR reads. The sample holds about 470,000 distinct CDR3 sequences; 20% to 25% are singletons and the top ten take less than 9%. V lost 5 bases and J lost 4, with 12 bases in between. The CDR3 spans 13 residues. CDR1 is SEHNR and CDR2 is FQNEAQ in the germline V gene (reference sequence). The sample's time point: persistent/refractory GD, antithyroid drugs over 5 years with positive TRAb. PBMC-derived RNA was used for the TCR library. Diagnosing Graves' disease relied on the American Thyroid Association guidelines.

This sequence was found in a female donor with Graves disease. The rearrangement uses TRBV7-9 and TRBJ2-7; possibly TRBD1 for D (6 bases). The sequencing here drew on peripheral blood mononuclear cells (PBMCs), taken when the disease was refractory, from a patient treated with antithyroid drugs. CDR3 DNA sequence: TGTGCCAGCAGCGATTCCGACAGGTACGAGCAGTACTTC. Translation: CASSDSDRYEQYF.